The T cell receptor beta chain under discussion was sequenced for a study of cytomegalovirus exposure and HLA in healthy donors. Findings and limits, study-wide: Most CMV-associated TCR beta chains appeared HLA-restricted in a later analysis. There were three CMV-associated chains whose specificity for CMV antigens was confirmed in vitro. Analysis was performed later, and it showed HLA-associated TCR beta chains to be more clonally expanded than equally common others.

60 Vbeta and 13 Jbeta primers were used in PCR. Clones were sequenced by immunoSEQ multiplex PCR, and TCRdb holds only the in-frame ones, with some missing. The sample shows around 140,000 clones, roughly 80% of them seen only once. Each donor was healthy, and each was a bone marrow donor. The CDR3 runs to 13 residues. V gave up 3 bases and J gave up 2 bases, with 5 bases separating them. The germline gives CDR1 WSHSY, CDR2 SAAADI. On this clone: Its antigen is as yet unknown.

The TCR was taken from a man aged 40-55 years in good health and CMV-seronegative. The material sequenced was PBMCs. The chain employs TRBV10-2 and TRBJ1-3, with D uncertain. The CDR3 loop is CASSDPAGNTIYF. CDR3 DNA: TGCGCCAGCAGTGACCCGGCTGGAAACACCATATATTTT.